This TCR beta chain was profiled in a study of control samples from healthy donors and cancer patients. The germline V gene has CDR1 LNHDA and CDR2 SQIVND (reference sequence). CDR3 length equals 13 residues. Trimming took off 7 bases at V and 6 bases at J, with 13 bases between the two ends. Generated by immunoSEQ multiplex PCR, the TCRdb table keeps only in-frame clones and is missing some. The sample shows 85,000 to 110,000 clones, approximately 90% of them seen only once. The source is a man in his sixties with lung cancer. Sequenced sample: PBMCs. The chain links TRBV19 to TRBJ2-1; the D gene is possibly TRBD2 (6 bases). Written as DNA, the CDR3 is TGTGCCAGTACCACGGGGCGGGGCAATGAGCAGTTCTTC. This sequence encodes CASTTGRGNEQFF.